This is a list of T cell receptor beta chains from one sample in a study of beta chain features in type 1 diabetes. Repertoires were generated with immunoSEQ multiplex PCR, while TCRdb's copy carries only in-frame clones and drops some. The repertoire holds roughly 170,000 clones, more than 10% seen once, with approximately 0.64% in the top ten. Sequencing was performed on central memory CD4+ T cells from blood. The receptors stem from a woman aged 18-35 years in good health. CDR3s include the opening cysteine and the closing phenylalanine or tryptophan. The D gene is left open where the match is weak. Rows give clone size only sometimes, using once, few, many, or a class for an expanded clone.

>-|17|TRBV2|TRBJ1-3|-
TGTGTCCAACAGCGGGGGAGTTGGGCGGCCACTGGAAACACCATATATTTT
CVQQRGSWAATGNTIYF
>-|15|TRBV11-2|TRBJ1-1|-
TGTGCCAGCAGCCCGAGCCCAAATCGGAACACTGAAGCTTTCTTT
CASSPSPNRNTEAFF
>-|15|TRBV29-1|TRBJ2-6|many
TGCAGCGTTGAAGTTACGTGGAGTGGGGCCAACGTCCTGACTTTC
CSVEVTWSGANVLTF
>-|16|TRBV28|TRBJ2-2|-
TGTGCCAGCAGTTCCCTCAGCGGGCTGAACACCGGGGAGCTGTTTTTT
CASSSLSGLNTGELFF
>-|15|TRBV28|TRBJ2-3|few
TGTGCCAGCGCGGGGTATCTTGCGTACACAGATACGCAGTATTTT
CASAGYLAYTDTQYF
>-|14|TRBV7-7|TRBJ2-5|-
TGTGCCAGCAGCTTAGGCGGCAGGGTTGAGACCCAGTACTTC
CASSLGGRVETQYF
>TRBD2|18|TRBV18|TRBJ2-1|-
TGTGCCAGCTCACCCCGCCTAGCGGGAACTAGCTCCTACAATGAGCAGTTCTTC
CASSPRLAGTSSYNEQFF
>TRBD2|17|TRBV7-2|TRBJ2-5|few
TGTGCCAGCACCTTACGACCGGGACTAGCGGGACAGGAGACCCAGTACTTC
CASTLRPGLAGQETQYF
>-|14|TRBV30|TRBJ1-3|-
TGTGCCTGGATGGGAGCAACCTCTGGAAACACCATATATTTT
CAWMGATSGNTIYF
>TRBD1|14|TRBV5-1|TRBJ2-3|few
TGCGCCAGCAGCCAAGGACAGGGGGCAGATACGCAGTATTTT
CASSQGQGADTQYF
>TRBD1|16|TRBV25-1|TRBJ2-2|few
TGTGCCAGCAGTGAAAGGGGGACAGGGGACACCGGGGAGCTGTTTTTT
CASSERGTGDTGELFF
>-|12|TRBV30|TRBJ2-7|-
TGTGCCTGGAATCGAGCCTCCTACGAGCAGTACTTC
CAWNRASYEQYF
>TRBD2|17|TRBV4-2|TRBJ2-1|-
TGTGCCAGCAGCCAAGTTAGAGCGGGAGCGGTTGAAAATGAGCAGTTCTTC
CASSQVRAGAVENEQFF
>-|13|TRBV10-3|TRBJ2-4|-
TGTGCCATCAGCCCGACAGAGAAAAACATTCAGTACTTC
CAISPTEKNIQYF
>TRBD2|15|TRBV19|TRBJ2-1|-
TGTGCCAGTAGTACTCGAACTAGCGGGAGGAATGAGCAGTTCTTC
CASSTRTSGRNEQFF
>-|13|TRBV5-1|TRBJ2-1|-
TGCGCCAGCAGCTTAGGGGTTGACAATGAGCAGTTCTTC
CASSLGVDNEQFF
>-|12|TRBV6-5|TRBJ1-1|-
TGTGCCAGCAGCATCAGGGGCCGTGAAGCTTTCTTT
CASSIRGREAFF
>-|15|TRBV7-9|TRBJ2-3|-
TGTGCCAGCAGGAAACCGGGACACCACACAGATACGCAGTATTTT
CASRKPGHHTDTQYF
>TRBD1|14|TRBV6-1|TRBJ2-7|few
TGTGCCAGCAAATCCGGGACAGCCCACTACGAGCAGTACTTC
CASKSGTAHYEQYF
>TRBD2|16|TRBV6-5|TRBJ2-1|-
TGTGCCAGCAGTTACTCTTGGTTGCGGGAGAGCGATGAGCAGTTCTTC
CASSYSWLRESDEQFF
>TRBD2|19|TRBV30|TRBJ2-1|few
TGTGCCTGGAGTGTCCCGGGACTAGCGGGAGGGAGCTCCTACAATGAGCAGTTCTTC
CAWSVPGLAGGSSYNEQFF
>TRBD2|14|TRBV10-3|TRBJ2-1|-
TGTGCCATCAGTGCGGCGGGAGGGCTCGATGAGCAGTTCTTC
CAISAAGGLDEQFF
>TRBD2|15|TRBV28|TRBJ2-7|-
TGTGCCAGCAGTTTTCCGGGAGGCATCTCCTACGAGCAGTACTTC
CASSFPGGISYEQYF
>-|15|TRBV5-4|TRBJ2-1|few
TGTGCCAGCAGCTTGCCCTTCCTAGGCCACAATGAGCAGTTCTTC
CASSLPFLGHNEQFF
>-|15|TRBV4-1|TRBJ2-1|-
TGCGCCAGCAGCCAAGAGGCGGGGATTTACAATGAGCAGTTCTTC
CASSQEAGIYNEQFF
>-|12|TRBV2|TRBJ1-4|once
TGTGCCAGCAATCTCGGGGGGTATAAACTGTTTTTT
CASNLGGYKLFF
>-|12|TRBV30|TRBJ1-2|few
TGTGCCTGGAGCCCGGGTCTTCATGGCTACACCTTC
CAWSPGLHGYTF
>TRBD1|13|TRBV6-1|TRBJ2-1|-
TGTGCCAGCAGCTTGACAGGGCCCAATGAGCAGTTCTTC
CASSLTGPNEQFF